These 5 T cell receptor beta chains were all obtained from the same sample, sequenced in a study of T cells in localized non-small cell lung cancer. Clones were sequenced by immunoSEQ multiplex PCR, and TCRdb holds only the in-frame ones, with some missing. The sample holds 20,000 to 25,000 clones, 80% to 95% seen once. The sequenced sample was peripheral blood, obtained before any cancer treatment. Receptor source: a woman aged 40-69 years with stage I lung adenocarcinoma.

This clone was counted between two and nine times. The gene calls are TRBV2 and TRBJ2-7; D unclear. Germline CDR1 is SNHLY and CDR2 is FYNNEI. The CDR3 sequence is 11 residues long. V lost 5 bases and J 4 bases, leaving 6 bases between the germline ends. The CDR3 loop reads CASSSFYEQYF. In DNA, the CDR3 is TGTGCCAGCAGTTCCTTTTACGAGCAGTACTTC.

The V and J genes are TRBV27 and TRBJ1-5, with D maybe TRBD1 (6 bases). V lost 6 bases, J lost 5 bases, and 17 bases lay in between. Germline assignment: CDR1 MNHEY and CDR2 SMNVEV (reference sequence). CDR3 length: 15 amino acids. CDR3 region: CASSGRGGLDQPQHF. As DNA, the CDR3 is TGTGCCAGCAGCGGGAGGGGGGGCCTGGATCAGCCCCAGCATTTT.

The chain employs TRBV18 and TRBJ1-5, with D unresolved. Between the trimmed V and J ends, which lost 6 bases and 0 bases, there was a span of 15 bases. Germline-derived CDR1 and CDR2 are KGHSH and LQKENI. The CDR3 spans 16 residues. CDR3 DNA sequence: TGTGCCAGCTCCCTCATGGGAGACGCTAGCAATCAGCCCCAGCATTTT. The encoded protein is CASSLMGDASNQPQHF.

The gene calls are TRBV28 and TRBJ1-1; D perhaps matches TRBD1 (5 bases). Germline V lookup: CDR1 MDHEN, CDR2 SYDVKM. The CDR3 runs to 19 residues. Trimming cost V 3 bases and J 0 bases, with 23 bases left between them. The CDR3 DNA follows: TGTGCCAGCAGTTTCCACTTATGGGGCGCGTCCCTCATGAACACTGAAGCTTTCTTT. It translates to CASSFHLWGASLMNTEAFF.

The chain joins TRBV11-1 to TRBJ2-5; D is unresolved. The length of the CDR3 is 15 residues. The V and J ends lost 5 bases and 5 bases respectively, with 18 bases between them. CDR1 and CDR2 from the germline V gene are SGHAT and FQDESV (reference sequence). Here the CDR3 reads CASSPGLQRPETQYF. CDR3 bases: TGTGCCAGCAGCCCTGGCCTCCAAAGACCGGAGACCCAGTACTTC.